The clone carrying this T cell receptor (beta chain) was picked up many times. Its antigen is as yet unknown. TCRdb recomputed calls from the RACE reads with MiXCR, one row per CDR3 protein. Seen here are roughly 89,000 distinct CDR3 sequences, approximately 10% observed once, and the top ten hold around 1.1%. These data belong to a study of human T cells and chemical hapten exposure. The study's findings and limits: The donors suffered from alopecia, so their immune response may not match that of healthy people.

The time point here: patch test 3, about 24 weeks after DPC sensitization. Treatment denoted: therapeutic diphenylcyclopropenone sensitization with weekly scalp DPC. The germline gives CDR1 MRHNA, CDR2 SNTAGT. The junction had 4 bases not matched to a gene; V was cut back by 6 bases and J by 4 bases. The CDR3 has 15 amino acids. This chain connects TRBV6-4 to TRBJ2-2, with TRBD1 identical over 11 bases. The clonotype was recovered from a woman younger than 45 with alopecia areata. Some clones in this sample may be carry-over from other donors' samples. The sample consisted of whole blood, taken in connection with sensitization to the hapten diphenylcyclopropenone (DPC). The CDR3 sequence is CASSDGTGGTGELFF. For the CDR3, the DNA is TGTGCCAGCAGCGACGGGACAGGGGGCACCGGGGAGCTGTTTTTT.